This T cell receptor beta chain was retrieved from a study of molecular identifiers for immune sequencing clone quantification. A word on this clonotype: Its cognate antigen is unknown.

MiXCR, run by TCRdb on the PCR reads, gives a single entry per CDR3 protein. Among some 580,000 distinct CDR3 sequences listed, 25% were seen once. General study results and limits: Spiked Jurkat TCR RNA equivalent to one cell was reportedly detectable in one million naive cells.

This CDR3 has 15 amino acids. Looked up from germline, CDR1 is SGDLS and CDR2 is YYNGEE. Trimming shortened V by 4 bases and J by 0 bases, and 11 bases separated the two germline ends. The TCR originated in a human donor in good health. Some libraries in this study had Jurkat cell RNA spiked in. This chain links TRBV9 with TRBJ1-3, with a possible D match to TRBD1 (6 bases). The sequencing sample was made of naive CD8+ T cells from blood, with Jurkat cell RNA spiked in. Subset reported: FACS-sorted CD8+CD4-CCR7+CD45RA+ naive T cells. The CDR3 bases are TGTGCCAGCAGCCCAAGGGGGGACTCTGGAAACACCATATATTTT. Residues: CASSPRGDSGNTIYF. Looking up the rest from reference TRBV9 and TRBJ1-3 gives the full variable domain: DSGVTQTPKHLITATGQRVTLRCSPRSGDLSVYWYQQSLDQGLQFLIQYYNGEERAKGNILERFSAQQFPDLHSELNLSSLELGDSALYFCASSPRGDSGNTIYFGEGSWLTVV.